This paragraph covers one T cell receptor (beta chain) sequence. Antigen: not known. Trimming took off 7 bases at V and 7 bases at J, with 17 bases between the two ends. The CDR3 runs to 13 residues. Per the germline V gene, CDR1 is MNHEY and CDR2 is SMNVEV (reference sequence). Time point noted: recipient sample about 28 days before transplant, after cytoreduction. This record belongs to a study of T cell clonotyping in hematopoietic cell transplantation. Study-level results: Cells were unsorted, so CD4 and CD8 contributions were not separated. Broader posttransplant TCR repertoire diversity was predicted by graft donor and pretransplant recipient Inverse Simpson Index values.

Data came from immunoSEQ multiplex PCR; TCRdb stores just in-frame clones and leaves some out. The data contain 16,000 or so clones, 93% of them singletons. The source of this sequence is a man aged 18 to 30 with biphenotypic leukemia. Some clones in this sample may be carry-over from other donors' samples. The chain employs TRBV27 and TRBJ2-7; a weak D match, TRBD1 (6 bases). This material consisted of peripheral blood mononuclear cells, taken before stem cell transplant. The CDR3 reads CASKPSTGWEQYF. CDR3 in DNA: TGTGCCAGCAAACCGTCGACAGGATGGGAGCAGTACTTC.